One sample yielded the 32 T cell receptor beta chains listed below, sequenced in a study of identical twins. MiXCR, run by TCRdb on the 5' RACE reads, gives a single entry per CDR3 protein. The table has 140,000 to 150,000 distinct CDR3 sequences, around 3.5% seen once; the top ten hold more than 7%. The sample taken for sequencing was memory T cells sorted from blood. Receptors were obtained from a man younger than 30 in good health.

This clonotype was seen a few times. The chain recombines TRBV18 with TRBJ2-3; 10 nucleotides line up with TRBD2. CDR1 and CDR2 from the germline V gene are KGHSH and LQKENI. CDR3 size: 15 residues. V gave up 2 bases and J gave up 6 bases; unmatched junction bases: 5. The CDR3 DNA follows: TGTGCCAGCTCACCATTGCCAGCGGGAGGGGATACGCAGTATTTT. It is translated as CASSPLPAGGDTQYF.

At least ten counts were recorded for this clonotype. The gene calls are TRBV28 and TRBJ1-2; D is unresolved. The CDR3 consists of 15 residues. Between the trimmed V and J ends, which lost 1 base and 5 bases, there was a span of 14 bases. Germline V gene data show CDR1 as MDHEN and CDR2 as SYDVKM. The CDR3 DNA reads TGTGCCAGCAGTTTATTAAGTCAGCTAGATTATGGCTACACCTTC. The encoded protein is CASSLLSQLDYGYTF.

There are many counts of this clonotype. The chain combines TRBV24-1 with TRBJ2-3; 8 positions agree with TRBD2. The CDR3 covers 15 residues. The V segment lost 7 bases and the J segment 2 bases; nucleotides outside the gene matches: 7. CDR1 and CDR2 from the germline V gene are KGHDR and SFDVKD. The CDR3 protein is CATSSGTRYTDTQYF. The CDR3 DNA reads as TGTGCCACCAGCTCGGGGACTAGGTACACAGATACGCAGTATTTT.

This clonotype was seen many times. The chain has TRBV11-2 and TRBJ2-1, with 7 bases fitting TRBD1. The CDR3 loop spans 15 amino acids. Germline-derived CDR1 and CDR2 are SGHAT and FQNNGV. After removal of 5 bases from V and 7 bases from J, the junction contained 11 bases not matched to a gene. CDR3 protein: CASSLRAQGDNEQFF. CDR3 sequence (DNA): TGTGCCAGCAGCCTAAGGGCGCAGGGGGATAATGAGCAGTTCTTC.

This clonotype has ten or more counts. V is TRBV20-1 and J is TRBJ2-3; 9 bases match TRBD1. Germline V gene sequence: CDR1 DFQATT, CDR2 SNEGSKA (reference sequence). The CDR3 loop spans 15 amino acids. V shed 3 bases and J 0 bases; nucleotides not matched to a gene: 4. CDR3 protein: CSASPGTGSTDTQYF. The CDR3 nucleotides are TGCAGTGCTAGCCCGGGGACAGGGAGCACAGATACGCAGTATTTT.

This clonotype was detected a few times. The chain couples TRBV28 to TRBJ1-1; a weak D match, TRBD1 (6 bases). Germline lookup yields CDR1 MDHEN and CDR2 SYDVKM. This CDR3 has 12 residues. The V end was cut by 3 bases, the J end by 11 bases, with 13 bases between. CDR3 nucleotide sequence: TGTGCCAGCAGTTTCCCGGGGGCATTGGCTTTCTTT. The encoded protein is CASSFPGALAFF.

This clonotype was seen repeatedly, ten times or more. This chain uses TRBV5-1 with TRBJ1-2; tentatively, D is TRBD1 (6 bases). The CDR3 covers 12 residues. Per germline, CDR1 SGHRS and CDR2 YFSETQ. V was cut by 0 bases and J by 8 bases, with 8 bases left in between. CDR3 sequence: CASSLGQAGYTF. The CDR3 nucleotides read TGCGCCAGCAGCTTGGGACAGGCCGGCTACACCTTC.

The chain carries TRBV30 and TRBJ2-1; D may correspond to TRBD1 or TRBD2 (7 bases each). The CDR3 is 16 amino acids. Trimming removed 0 bases at V and 2 bases at J, with 14 bases between. Looked up from germline, CDR1 is GTSNPN and CDR2 is SVGIG (reference sequence). Here the CDR3 reads CAWSVGGGRPYNEQFF. In DNA form, the CDR3 reads TGTGCCTGGAGTGTAGGGGGCGGGAGACCCTACAATGAGCAGTTCTTC.

This clonotype has a count of ten or more. V gene TRBV12-3 or TRBV12-4 combines with J gene TRBJ2-2; D remains ambiguous. Trimming stripped 3 bases from V and 3 bases from J, with 5 bases between. CDR3 length equals 13 residues. The CDR3 loop is CASSFWDTGELFF. For the CDR3, the DNA is TGTGCCAGCAGTTTTTGGGACACCGGGGAGCTGTTTTTT.

This clonotype occurred many times. The chain couples TRBV27 to TRBJ2-7, with D perhaps assigned TRBD1 or TRBD2 (5 bases each). The CDR3 covers 15 residues. The germline CDR1 and CDR2 sequences are MNHEY and SMNVEV (reference sequence). V was shortened by 4 bases and J by 0 bases, with 13 bases between the two germline ends. The CDR3 nucleotides read TGTGCCAGCAGTTCGGGCCGGGGCCACTCCTACGAGCAGTACGTC. It encodes CASSSGRGHSYEQYV.

At least ten counts were recorded for this clonotype. The chain uses TRBV4-1 and TRBJ1-1; D unclear. V lost 1 base and J lost 1, with 7 bases in between. Germline CDR1 MGHRA, CDR2 YSYEKL. CDR3 length equals 14 residues. CDR3 sequence: CASSQASKNTEAFF. CDR3 nucleotide sequence: TGCGCCAGCAGCCAAGCGTCCAAGAACACTGAAGCTTTCTTT.

The table lists this clonotype with many counts. Compared with germline, one end of the junction differs, possibly owing to a read error. CDR3 region: CASSSRLAGGPYTDAQYF. CDR3 DNA sequence: TGCGCCAGCAGCTCAAGACTAGCGGGAGGGCCGTACACAGATGCGCAGTATTTT. The gene calls are TRBV5-1 and TRBJ2-3; 14 bases are a match to TRBD2. Germline V gives CDR1 SGHRS, CDR2 YFSETQ. There are 18 residues in the CDR3.

This chain links TRBV11-2 with TRBJ1-2, with D perhaps matching TRBD1 (6 bases). Germline lookup yields CDR1 SGHAT and CDR2 FQNNGV. The CDR3 length is 14 residues. The V and J ends lost 1 base and 0 bases respectively, with 6 bases between them. CDR3 coding DNA: TGTGCCAGCAGCTTAGGACAGGCTAACTATGGCTACACCTTC. It yields the protein CASSLGQANYGYTF. Filled out from reference TRBV11-2 and TRBJ1-2, the complete variable domain reads EAGVAQSPRYKIIEKRQSVAFWCNPISGHATLYWYQQILGQGPKLLIQFQNNGVVDDSQLPKDRFSAERLKGVDSTLKIQPAKLEDSAVYLCASSLGQANYGYTFGSGTRLTVV.

The J gene is TRBJ2-7, the V gene TRBV3-1; TRBD2 agrees at 10 bases. Germline values: CDR1 LGHDT, CDR2 YNNKEL (reference sequence). The CDR3 extends over 19 amino acids. V lost 0 bases, J lost 5 bases, and 16 bases stayed unmatched. CDR3 sequence reads: CASSQEGIAGGTRRHEQYF. In DNA, the CDR3 is TGTGCCAGCAGCCAAGAGGGGATAGCGGGAGGAACGAGACGCCACGAGCAGTACTTC.

This clonotype was seen at least ten times. This chain connects TRBV29-1 to TRBJ2-5, with D hard to call. Deletions cut 3 bases from V and 1 base from J, with 6 bases between. CDR1 is SQVTM, CDR2 ANQGSEA, per germline. This CDR3 is 12 amino acids long. The CDR3 spells CSVDSLQETQYF. The CDR3 DNA reads TGCAGCGTTGACAGCCTCCAAGAGACCCAGTACTTC.

This clonotype was seen ten or more times. Here the CDR3 reads CASRPGRINEKLFF. The CDR3 coding sequence is TGTGCCAGCCGGCCGGGACGGATTAATGAAAAACTGTTTTTT. J is TRBJ1-4 and V is TRBV12-3 or TRBV12-4, with a tentative D call TRBD1 (5 bases). V was clipped by 8 bases and J by 4 bases, with 14 bases between them. The CDR3 contains 14 residues.

Within the sample, this clonotype is medium-sized (0.01 to 0.1%). The chain joins TRBV7-8 to TRBJ2-3, with unresolved D. V dropped 1 base and J dropped 0 bases, with 11 bases sitting between them. Germline V CDR1 and CDR2: SGHVS, FQNEAQ. The CDR3 consists of 16 residues. This CDR3 reads CASSLGHLVSTDTQYF. The CDR3, as DNA: TGTGCCAGCAGCTTAGGACACCTAGTTAGCACAGATACGCAGTATTTT.

This clonotype was detected ten times or more. The chain has TRBV5-1 and TRBJ2-5, with 8 positions matching TRBD1. The CDR3 is 16 amino acids. The germline V gene has CDR1 SGHRS and CDR2 YFSETQ. V lost 0 bases and J lost 4; bases outside the gene matches: 8. Here the CDR3 reads CASSLGQGATGETQYF. In nucleotides, the CDR3 is TGCGCCAGCAGCTTGGGGCAGGGGGCGACCGGAGAGACCCAGTACTTC.

This clonotype was observed many times. The chain is built from TRBV12-3 or TRBV12-4 and TRBJ2-7; 11 bases are shared with TRBD2. The CDR3 totals 16 residues. V lost 5 bases and J lost 3; bases outside the gene matches: 9. Here the CDR3 reads CASSKTGLAADYEQYF. The CDR3 nucleotides read TGTGCCAGCAGTAAAACGGGACTAGCGGCAGACTACGAGCAGTACTTC.

Remarks on this clonotype: Just one base apart from a much larger clone, this may be a read error. The final CDR3 position lacks the conserved phenylalanine or tryptophan, pointing to a likely read error. The rearrangement uses TRBV7-2 and TRBJ2-1; the D is unclear. The CDR3 totals 15 residues. Trimming stripped 6 bases from V and 5 bases from J, with 17 bases between. Germline V CDR1 and CDR2: SGHTA, FQGNSA. CDR3 nucleotide sequence: TGTGCCAGCAGTCAGAGAACGACCCTCAACAATGAGCAGTTCTGC. Translated: CASSQRTTLNNEQFC.

This clonotype was observed a handful of times. The chain is built from TRBV6-5 and TRBJ2-7, with D hard to call. The CDR3 has 14 residues. The V end was cut by 4 bases, the J end by 2 bases, with 12 bases between. Germline V gene sequence: CDR1 MNHEY, CDR2 SVGAGI. This chain's CDR3 is CASSLPGLTYEQYF. CDR3 bases: TGTGCCAGCAGTTTGCCAGGTCTCACCTACGAGCAGTACTTC.

In this sample, this clonotype turned up many times. The V gene is TRBV7-3, the J gene TRBJ2-1; 7 bases map to TRBD2. The CDR3 runs to 15 residues. V trimming: 5 bases; J trimming: 4 bases; junction bases outside the gene matches: 8. The germline V gene has CDR1 SGHTA and CDR2 FQGTGA. The CDR3 DNA reads TGTGCCAGCAGCCCAAGCGGGGAACGTTACAATGAGCAGTTCTTC. Protein: CASSPSGERYNEQFF.

This clonotype has a count of ten or more. The CDR3 nucleotides are TGTGCCAGCAGCTTATTTAGGGGAGGCGATGAGCAGTTCTTC. Its translation: CASSLFRGGDEQFF. The V call is TRBV11-2, the J call TRBJ2-1, with D possibly being TRBD2 (6 bases). The CDR3 extends over 14 amino acids. Trimming shortened V by 2 bases and J by 8 bases, and 13 bases separated the two germline ends. Germline V gene data show CDR1 as SGHAT and CDR2 as FQNNGV.

This clonotype was picked up many times. V gene TRBV5-1 combines with J gene TRBJ2-3; tentatively, D is TRBD2 (7 bases). Germline V gene sequence: CDR1 SGHRS, CDR2 YFSETQ. The CDR3 totals 15 residues. Trimming cost V 0 bases and J 4 bases, with 12 bases left between them. For the CDR3, the DNA is TGCGCCAGCAGCTTGGAACGGGGGGCCCCAGATACGCAGTATTTT. Translated, it gives CASSLERGAPDTQYF.

Ten or more counts support this clonotype. This sequence joins TRBV11-2 and TRBJ2-7; D remains unclear. V was cut by 3 bases and J by 5 bases, with 11 bases left in between. Germline CDR1 is SGHAT and CDR2 is FQNNGV. The CDR3 spans 13 residues. The CDR3 sequence is CASSLKGINEQYV. In DNA form, the CDR3 reads TGTGCCAGCAGCTTGAAGGGTATAAACGAGCAGTACGTC.

This clonotype was observed at least ten times. The V and J genes are TRBV20-1 and TRBJ1-2, with D maybe TRBD1 (6 bases). CDR3 length: 14 amino acids. Trimming removed 1 base at V and 8 bases at J, with 17 bases between. The germline CDR1 and CDR2 sequences are DFQATT and SNEGSKA (reference sequence). CDR3 bases: TGCAGTGCTAGAGGTTCCGGGGGCGCTGGGGGCTACACCTTC. It specifies CSARGSGGAGGYTF.

A few counts support this clonotype. The chain is built from TRBV4-3 and TRBJ2-7; no firm D call. V was clipped by 0 bases and J by 1 base, with 7 bases between them. Germline CDR1 and CDR2: LGHNA and YSLEER. This CDR3 has 14 residues. CDR3 in DNA: TGCGCCAGCAGCCAAGAGAGCCGTTCCTACGAGCAGTACTTC. As protein: CASSQESRSYEQYF.

This clonotype has only a few counts. V and J are TRBV20-1 and TRBJ1-6, with 8 bases matching TRBD1. V shed 5 bases and J 7 bases; nucleotides not matched to a gene: 7. This CDR3 comprises 14 residues. Looked up from germline, CDR1 is DFQATT and CDR2 is SNEGSKA (reference sequence). The CDR3 region is CSASGQGPNSPLHF. The CDR3 DNA sequence: TGCAGTGCTTCAGGACAGGGACCAAATTCACCCCTCCACTTT.

By proportion, this clonotype is large. This chain joins TRBV10-2 and TRBJ1-1; TRBD1 agrees at 7 bases. Trimming took 3 bases from V and 7 from J; bases not matched to a gene: 11. The length of the CDR3 is 15 residues. Germline V lookup: CDR1 WSHSY, CDR2 SAAADI. The CDR3 coding sequence is TGCGCCAGCAGTGATCTACAGGGGCTTGCTTTTGAAGCTTTCTTT. Translating gives CASSDLQGLAFEAFF.

The rearrangement uses TRBV2 and TRBJ2-2, with D possibly matching TRBD1 (7 bases). The CDR3 runs 16 residues. From germline, CDR1 is SNHLY and CDR2 FYNNEI. The V end was cut by 2 bases, the J end by 7 bases, with 17 bases between. The CDR3 sequence is CASSEWGQGGHGELFF. Written as DNA, the CDR3 is TGTGCCAGCAGTGAATGGGGGCAGGGGGGACACGGGGAGCTGTTTTTT.

This clonotype came up many times. The rearrangement uses TRBV9 and TRBJ2-2; D possibly corresponds to TRBD2 (6 bases). The CDR3 loop spans 15 amino acids. Trimming cost V 0 bases and J 2 bases, with 8 bases left between them. Germline V gene data show CDR1 as SGDLS and CDR2 as YYNGEE. The DNA for the CDR3 is TGTGCCAGCAGCGTAGTAGCGGCTAACACCGGGGAGCTGTTTTTT. Translation: CASSVVAANTGELFF.

This clonotype was observed many times. The J gene is TRBJ1-2, the V gene TRBV29-1, with 7 bases matching TRBD1. Germline V gene data show CDR1 as SQVTM and CDR2 as ANQGSEA. The CDR3 is 14 amino acids. J lost 8 bases, V lost 4 bases, and 13 bases had no gene match. CDR3 nucleotide sequence: TGCAGCGTTGCCCAGACAGGGATTAACGTAGGCTACACCTTC. It is translated as CSVAQTGINVGYTF.